The sample holds many counts of the clone carrying this T cell receptor beta chain. The antigen remains undetermined. Uniform node negativity on CT and PET/CT characterised the cohort, and no patient had undergone prior chemotherapy or radiotherapy or presented other malignancies. Peripheral venous blood was drawn in approximately 5.7-milliliter volumes, with a draw taken at each of two separate time points. The data originate from a study of prognosis after radiotherapy for stage I lung cancer. At the level of the study: Stereotactic body radiotherapy was never combined with concurrent therapy in any patient.

The study's findings and limits: The authors reported that TRBV and TRBJ gene usage differed between patients with and without metastases.

Using two-round multiplex PCR, the authors amplified TCR beta CDR3 from genomic DNA. Gene-specific primers for each TRBV and TRBJ gene drove first-round PCR. One entry per CDR3 protein, called by TCRdb with MiXCR from the multiplex PCR reads. The sample holds under 20,000 distinct CDR3 sequences; around 55% are singletons and the top ten take around 30%. The ends were cut back, 5 bases at V and 3 bases at J, with 8 bases in the middle. The CDR3 is made up of 13 amino acids. Germline CDR1 is SEHNR and CDR2 is FQNEAQ (reference sequence). This specimen was PBMCs, taken before or after stereotactic body radiation therapy (not recorded which). The TCR comes from a donor over 45 with non-small cell lung cancer. The genes are TRBV7-9 and TRBJ1-5; D is ambiguous. The CDR3 protein is CASSPMDNQPQHF. The DNA for the CDR3 is TGTGCCAGCAGCCCGATGGACAATCAGCCCCAGCATTTT.